The 31 T cell receptor beta chains given below trace back to one sample, sequenced in a study of blood T cells in healthy people across ages. Combining a sample-barcoded 5' primer with a J-beta primer mix, a second PCR ran for roughly 7 to 12 cycles. TCRdb recomputed calls from the 5' RACE reads with MiXCR, one row per CDR3 protein. This table has roughly 1.6 million distinct CDR3 sequences, 30% to 35% appearing once. Sequenced: blood. These receptors came from a woman in her 30s in good health.

A few counts support this clonotype. The chain employs TRBV24-1 and TRBJ2-1; 12 positions match TRBD1. Germline V gives CDR1 KGHDR, CDR2 SFDVKD. Germline trimming cut 12 bases from V and 0 bases from J; bases unmatched to any gene: 14. The CDR3 totals 18 residues. The CDR3 DNA reads as TGTGCCCGGGACCGGGACAGGGGGCCCCAGGGCTCCTACAATGAGCAGTTCTTC. Translating it yields CARDRDRGPQGSYNEQFF.

This clonotype was found many times. The chain recombines TRBV27 with TRBJ2-5, with no clear D. Trimming took off 1 base at V and 0 bases at J, with 3 bases between the two ends. Germline V gives CDR1 MNHEY, CDR2 SMNVEV (reference sequence). This CDR3 contains 13 residues. The CDR3 DNA is TGTGCCAGCAGTTTATGGTACCAAGAGACCCAGTACTTC. Translated: CASSLWYQETQYF.

The chain is built from TRBV6-5 and TRBJ2-5; 10 bases are shared with TRBD1. The germline gives CDR1 MNHEY, CDR2 SVGAGI. CDR3 length: 16 amino acids. Trimming at V came to 2 bases and at J to 4 bases, leaving 7 bases not matched to a gene. CDR3 in amino acids: CASSYDWTGGRETQYF. CDR3 coding DNA: TGTGCCAGCAGTTACGATTGGACAGGGGGACGAGAGACCCAGTACTTC.

The chain couples TRBV27 to TRBJ2-7; D is ambiguous. This CDR3 spans 13 amino acids. Trimming shortened V by 4 bases and J by 4 bases, and 11 bases separated the two germline ends. Germline loops: CDR1 MNHEY, CDR2 SMNVEV (reference sequence). CDR3 in DNA: TGTGCCAGCAGTTCCCGGTCCCGATACGAGCAGTACTTC. Translated: CASSSRSRYEQYF.

This clonotype is a singleton in its sample. The chain carries TRBV12-3 or TRBV12-4 and TRBJ2-5; no reliable D call. The ends were cut back, 6 bases at V and 4 bases at J, with 12 bases in the middle. This CDR3 has 13 residues. The DNA for the CDR3 is TGTGCCAGCAGGTTTTGGACGGCAGAGACCCAGTACTTC. It translates to CASRFWTAETQYF.

The CDR3 loop is CAWSRIGGYTF. The CDR3 DNA reads as TGTGCCTGGAGCCGAATAGGGGGCTACACCTTC. The chain carries TRBV30 and TRBJ1-2; no definite D call. The V and J ends lost 3 bases and 8 bases respectively, with 10 bases between them. This CDR3 is 11 amino acids long. The germline gives CDR1 GTSNPN, CDR2 SVGIG (reference sequence).

V gene TRBV30 combines with J gene TRBJ2-5, with 7 positions matching TRBD2. The CDR3 consists of 13 residues. V lost 1 base to trimming and J lost 4 bases; unmatched junction nucleotides: 3. Looked up from germline, CDR1 is GTSNPN and CDR2 is SVGIG (reference sequence). DNA of the CDR3: TGTGCCTGGAGTGGAGCGGGACGAGAGACCCAGTACTTC. This encodes CAWSGAGRETQYF.

In this sample, this clonotype turned up a few times. The chain combines TRBV12-3 or TRBV12-4 with TRBJ1-2, with D hard to call. The CDR3 runs 13 residues. V dropped 6 bases and J dropped 6 bases, with 14 bases sitting between them. CDR3 amino acids: CASRPQRADGYTF. Written as DNA, the CDR3 is TGTGCCAGCAGGCCTCAGAGGGCAGATGGCTACACCTTC.

The rearrangement links TRBV20-1 to TRBJ2-7; D not resolved. The CDR3 sequence is 14 residues long. Per the germline V gene, CDR1 is DFQATT and CDR2 is SNEGSKA (reference sequence). V lost 2 bases and J lost 1, with 12 bases in between. Here the CDR3 reads CSARPASQSYEQYF. The CDR3 region has the DNA TGCAGTGCTAGACCGGCCTCCCAGTCCTACGAGCAGTACTTC.

V gene TRBV11-2 combines with J gene TRBJ2-2; D unresolved. V was cut by 0 bases and J by 2 bases, with 7 bases left in between. Germline V gives CDR1 SGHAT, CDR2 FQNNGV. There are 15 residues in the CDR3. This CDR3 reads CASSLEGINTGELFF. The CDR3 nucleotides read TGTGCCAGCAGCTTAGAAGGGATCAACACCGGGGAGCTGTTTTTT. Full variable domain (rest looked up from reference TRBV11-2 and TRBJ2-2): EAGVAQSPRYKIIEKRQSVAFWCNPISGHATLYWYQQILGQGPKLLIQFQNNGVVDDSQLPKDRFSAERLKGVDSTLKIQPAKLEDSAVYLCASSLEGINTGELFFGEGSRLTVL.

The genes are TRBV20-1 and TRBJ1-1; 9 bases fit TRBD1. Per the germline V gene, CDR1 is DFQATT and CDR2 is SNEGSKA (reference sequence). This CDR3 is built from 14 residues. V dropped 6 bases and J dropped 4; count of bases not matched to a gene: 9. The CDR3 bases are TGCAGTGCAAAGGACAGGGGTGGGAGCACTGAAGCTTTCTTT. Protein product: CSAKDRGGSTEAFF.

This clonotype has more than one count but fewer than ten. This chain joins TRBV2 and TRBJ2-3; D perhaps matches TRBD2 (7 bases). From germline, CDR1 is SNHLY and CDR2 FYNNEI. V was cut by 6 bases and J by 5 bases, with 15 bases left in between. The CDR3 has 14 amino acids. The DNA for the CDR3 is TGTGCCAGCAGAGTCCAGGGGAGGGGAGATACGCAGTATTTT. The encoded protein is CASRVQGRGDTQYF.

The chain uses TRBV10-1 and TRBJ2-5; D is unclear. CDR1 WNHNN and CDR2 SYGVQD come from the germline V gene (reference sequence). With 3 bases removed from V and 2 bases from J, the gap between germline ends came to 7 bases. This CDR3 contains 13 residues. The CDR3 DNA reads as TGCGCCAGCAGTGATATTAAACAAGAGACCCAGTACTTC. It encodes CASSDIKQETQYF.

The chain is built from TRBV5-1 and TRBJ2-5; D might be TRBD2 (7 bases). The V and J ends lost 1 base and 4 bases respectively, with 14 bases between them. This CDR3 has 15 amino acids. Looked up from germline, CDR1 is SGHRS and CDR2 is YFSETQ. The CDR3 nucleotides read TGCGCCAGCAGCTTGTCGGGGGGCAATGGAGAGACCCAGTACTTC. It translates to CASSLSGGNGETQYF. Full variable domain (rest looked up from reference TRBV5-1 and TRBJ2-5): KAGVTQTPRYLIKTRGQQVTLSCSPISGHRSVSWYQQTPGQGLQFLFEYFSETQRNKGNFPGRFSGRQFSNSRSEMNVSTLELGDSALYLCASSLSGGNGETQYFGPGTRLLVL.

The rearrangement joins TRBV20-1 to TRBJ2-7; 13 bases match TRBD2. J gave up 10 bases and V 3 bases, and 6 bases lay outside the gene matches. Per the germline V gene, CDR1 is DFQATT and CDR2 is SNEGSKA (reference sequence). The CDR3 sequence is 13 residues long. The CDR3 sequence is CSASGLAGEIQYF. The CDR3 DNA reads TGCAGTGCTAGTGGACTAGCGGGAGAGATACAGTACTTC.

This clonotype was seen a few times. A read error may account for a junction end that differs from germline. The chain recombines TRBV20-1 with TRBJ2-7; 8 bases map to TRBD2. This CDR3 is built from 15 residues. Germline assignment: CDR1 DFQATT and CDR2 SNEGSKA (reference sequence). The CDR3 DNA sequence: TGCAGTGCTGGAGATTCGGGAGGGGCAACCTACGAGCAGTACTTC. This gives the protein CSAGDSGGATYEQYF.

As regards this clonotype: One junction end does not reproduce the germline sequence, and a read error may be involved. V is TRBV6-8 and J is TRBJ1-4, with D hard to call. Germline V CDR1 and CDR2: MNHGY, SAAAGT. The length of the CDR3 is 15 residues. CDR3: CVSSGDIATNEKLFF. As DNA, the CDR3 is TGTGTCAGCAGTGGAGACATTGCAACTAATGAAAAGCTGTTTTTT.

In this sample, this clonotype turned up a few times. The chain carries TRBV27 and TRBJ2-7, with no clear D. V was trimmed by 10 bases and J by 3 bases, leaving 16 bases between them. The CDR3 covers 13 residues. CDR1 is MNHEY, CDR2 SMNVEV, per germline (reference sequence). The CDR3: CATSRLRDYEQYF. For the CDR3, the DNA is TGTGCCACCTCTCGGTTGCGTGACTACGAGCAGTACTTC.

The chain is built from TRBV20-1 and TRBJ2-2; 10 bases align to TRBD1. J was trimmed by 7 bases and V by 6 bases; bases with no gene match: 11. The CDR3 has 15 residues. The germline V gene encodes CDR1 DFQATT and CDR2 SNEGSKA (reference sequence). DNA of the CDR3: TGCAGTGCCTTACGGGACAGGGGAGGAGGCGGGGAGCTGTTTTTT. This encodes CSALRDRGGGGELFF.

The rearrangement joins TRBV2 to TRBJ1-6; D gene ambiguous. Germline CDR1 is SNHLY and CDR2 is FYNNEI. The length of the CDR3 is 14 residues. Trimming removed 7 bases from V and 7 bases from J, with 14 bases in between. CDR3 in DNA: TGTGCCAGCACACTGACTGAATCAAATTCACCCCTCCACTTT. Its protein is CASTLTESNSPLHF.

A few counts support this clonotype. The chain has TRBV18 and TRBJ2-5, with 11 nucleotides matching TRBD1. Matching the DNA end better, TRBJ2-7 makes the J call doubtful. The CDR3 loop spans 15 amino acids. Germline lookup yields CDR1 KGHSH and CDR2 LQKENI. The CDR3 nucleotides are TGTGCCAGCTCACCTTTAACCGGGACAGGGGGCGAGCAGTACTTC. Protein sequence: CASSPLTGTGGEQYF.

This CDR3 is CASSPNSGWRARMSYTF. The CDR3 nucleotides read TGTGCCAGCAGCCCAAATTCCGGGTGGAGGGCAAGGATGAGTTACACCTTC. The chain is built from TRBV9 and TRBJ1-2; D is unresolved. The CDR3 consists of 17 residues. Germline V gene sequence: CDR1 SGDLS, CDR2 YYNGEE. Trimming pared 4 bases from V and 11 bases from J, leaving 30 bases between.

This clonotype was found a few times. The chain is built from TRBV5-1 and TRBJ2-1; 7 bases fit TRBD2. The germline gives CDR1 SGHRS, CDR2 YFSETQ. This CDR3 spans 15 amino acids. The ends lost 8 bases at V and 6 bases at J; junction bases unmatched: 14. The CDR3 DNA sequence: TGCGCCAGTAGGTCTGGCGGGAGACCCTCCAATGAGCAGTTCTTC. It specifies CASRSGGRPSNEQFF. Drawing the rest from reference TRBV5-1 and TRBJ2-1, the complete variable domain is KAGVTQTPRYLIKTRGQQVTLSCSPISGHRSVSWYQQTPGQGLQFLFEYFSETQRNKGNFPGRFSGRQFSNSRSEMNVSTLELGDSALYLCASRSGGRPSNEQFFGPGTRLTVL.

The V call is TRBV5-1, the J call TRBJ2-7, with TRBD1 as a possible D gene (6 bases). V was cut by 4 bases and J by 0 bases, with 17 bases left in between. The V gene's germline CDR1 is SGHRS and CDR2 YFSETQ. CDR3 size: 16 residues. CDR3 nucleotides: TGCGCCAGCAGCGGGCAACAGGGTCTTGCCTCCTACGAGCAGTACTTC. Amino acid sequence: CASSGQQGLASYEQYF.

The chain employs TRBV10-3 and TRBJ2-7; 11 nucleotides align to TRBD2. The germline gives CDR1 ENHRY, CDR2 SYGVKD. The J segment lost 0 bases and the V segment lost 6 bases, leaving 7 bases of the junction unmatched. This CDR3 spans 16 amino acids. CDR3 in amino acids: CAISPGLADFSYEQYF. The CDR3 DNA reads TGTGCCATCAGCCCGGGACTAGCGGACTTCTCCTACGAGCAGTACTTC.

This clonotype was observed a handful of times. V is TRBV6-1 and J is TRBJ1-1; the match to TRBD1 covers 7 bases. The trim removed 6 bases at V and 1 base at J, leaving 14 bases unmatched. Per germline, CDR1 MNHNS and CDR2 SASEGT. The CDR3 extends over 17 amino acids. The CDR3 loop reads CASRRIGTEVSNTEAFF. CDR3 DNA sequence: TGTGCCAGCAGACGCATTGGGACAGAAGTTTCGAACACTGAAGCTTTCTTT.

This clonotype has just a few counts. V and J are TRBV4-1 and TRBJ2-1; the D is unclear. CDR1 is MGHRA, CDR2 YSYEKL, per germline. V was shortened by 5 bases and J by 0 bases, with 14 bases between the two germline ends. The CDR3 is made up of 16 amino acids. The CDR3 DNA reads TGCGCCAGCAGCGACTCGACGAGGAGCTCCTACAATGAGCAGTTCTTC. Encoded protein: CASSDSTRSSYNEQFF.

The table lists this clonotype with many counts. The V gene is TRBV6-2 or TRBV6-3, the J gene TRBJ2-3; no definite D call. The V end was cut by 6 bases, the J end by 6 bases, with 22 bases between. The length of the CDR3 is 16 residues. Germline V gives CDR1 MNHEY, CDR2 SVGEGT. Here the CDR3 reads CASRPTLAPFGDTQYF. The CDR3 DNA reads TGTGCCAGCAGACCTACTCTTGCTCCATTCGGGGATACGCAGTATTTT.

The chain combines TRBV20-1 with TRBJ1-1; D is possibly TRBD1 (5 bases). Trimming pared 5 bases from V and 4 bases from J, leaving 14 bases between. Germline V gives CDR1 DFQATT, CDR2 SNEGSKA (reference sequence). The CDR3 runs 13 residues. CDR3 sequence: CSAPRRGGTEAFF. The CDR3 region has the DNA TGCAGTGCTCCTAGACGCGGGGGCACTGAAGCTTTCTTT.

The CDR3 here is CASSEALSQGAYGYTF. CDR3 bases: TGTGCCAGCAGTGAAGCGCTGTCGCAGGGGGCCTATGGCTACACCTTC. V and J are TRBV6-1 and TRBJ1-2, with TRBD1 matching 8 bases. The CDR3 extends over 16 amino acids. The germline CDR1 and CDR2 sequences are MNHNS and SASEGT. V gave up 0 bases and J gave up 4 bases; unmatched junction bases: 7.

This rearrangement joins TRBV20-1 to TRBJ2-7, with 7 bases identical to TRBD1. This CDR3 is 13 amino acids long. The trim removed 3 bases at V and 2 bases at J, leaving 4 bases unmatched. Germline V gene sequence: CDR1 DFQATT, CDR2 SNEGSKA (reference sequence). Here the CDR3 DNA reads TGCAGTGCTAGTAAGACAGGGACCTACGAGCAGTACTTC. Amino acid sequence: CSASKTGTYEQYF.